The clone carrying this T cell receptor (beta chain) has just a few counts. As yet, its antigen is unknown. One junction end disagrees with the germline gene, perhaps due to a read error. The data derive from a study of blood T cells in healthy people across ages. Whole-study findings and limits: Diversity figures based on one million T cells were deemed too low.

Then a second PCR, running roughly 6 to 11 cycles, was carried out with a sample-barcoded 5' primer and a J-beta primer mix. TCRdb re-called the 5' RACE reads through MiXCR, storing one row per CDR3 protein. The sample shows some 290,000 distinct CDR3 sequences, roughly 26% of them seen only once. The donors, all healthy, were Caucasians living in Russia, aged about 6 to 95. The receptor was derived from a woman in her 70s in good health. The specimen sequenced was blood.

CDR3 bases: TGTGCTAGTGGCCCGGAGGGGACTGAAGCCTTCTTT. Its translation: CASGPEGTEAFF. This chain links TRBV12-5 with TRBJ1-1; TRBD1 might be the D (5 bases). Germline V gene sequence: CDR1 LGHNT, CDR2 FRNRAP. CDR3 length: 12 amino acids.